Following are 27 T cell receptor beta chains from one sample sequenced in a study of T cell responses to AZD1222 COVID-19 vaccine. Here immunoSEQ multiplex PCR was the method, and the copy in TCRdb shows in-frame clones only, minus some. The repertoire holds about 140,000 clones, over 65% seen once, with roughly 4% in the top ten. Sequencing used peripheral blood, obtained on day 0 of AZD1222 vaccination. These receptors were obtained from an adult in good health.

In its sample, this clone was seen a few times. The V and J genes are TRBV5-6 and TRBJ1-3, with TRBD1 matching 9 bases. CDR3 size: 13 residues. The germline V gene encodes CDR1 SGHDT and CDR2 YYEEEE. V gave up 3 bases and J gave up 7 bases; unmatched junction bases: 2. CDR3 in amino acids: CASSWDRANTIYF. The CDR3, as DNA: TGTGCCAGCAGCTGGGACAGGGCTAACACCATATATTTT.

This chain joins TRBV11-1 and TRBJ2-1; 9 bases are shared with TRBD2. The ends lost 6 bases at V and 5 bases at J; junction bases unmatched: 5. Germline V gene sequence: CDR1 SGHAT, CDR2 FQDESV (reference sequence). CDR3 length: 14 amino acids. CDR3 sequence (DNA): TGTGCCAGCAGAACACTAGCGGGTAACAATGAGCAGTTCTTC. This sequence encodes CASRTLAGNNEQFF.

The chain carries TRBV9 and TRBJ1-2, with 11 bases lining up with TRBD1. The V segment lost 0 bases and the J segment 6 bases; nucleotides outside the gene matches: 13. Looked up from germline, CDR1 is SGDLS and CDR2 is YYNGEE. CDR3 length: 18 residues. The CDR3 sequence is CASSVALGTGGLTDGYTF. The CDR3 DNA follows: TGTGCCAGCAGCGTAGCTCTGGGGACAGGGGGTCTTACGGATGGCTACACCTTC.

V and J are TRBV6-5 and TRBJ1-5; D perhaps matches TRBD1 (5 bases). CDR3 length: 15 residues. The germline gives CDR1 MNHEY, CDR2 SVGAGI. Trimming removed 7 bases from V and 4 bases from J, with 17 bases in between. The CDR3 loop is CASTKGDLENQPQHF. Written as DNA, the CDR3 is TGTGCCAGCACCAAAGGGGATCTGGAGAATCAGCCCCAGCATTTT.

The chain has TRBV19 and TRBJ1-5, with 8 bases matching TRBD1. The CDR3 contains 17 residues. The V gene's germline CDR1 is LNHDA and CDR2 SQIVND (reference sequence). V dropped 0 bases and J dropped 6; count of bases not matched to a gene: 10. DNA of the CDR3: TGTGCCAGTAGTATAGACCCCGACAGGGGCATTTTTCAGCCCCAGCATTTT. Protein sequence: CASSIDPDRGIFQPQHF.

The gene calls are TRBV5-5 and TRBJ2-3; maybe TRBD1 (6 bases). Trimming left V 5 bases short and J 1 base short, with 17 bases between. Germline CDR1 reads SGHKS; CDR2 reads YYEKEE (reference sequence). The CDR3 has 16 residues. CDR3 residues: CASRPATGLGTDTQYF. In DNA, the CDR3 is TGTGCCAGCAGACCCGCCACAGGGCTGGGCACAGATACGCAGTATTTT.

The V and J genes are TRBV7-9 and TRBJ2-7; tentative D call: TRBD1 (6 bases). The CDR3 covers 13 residues. Germline CDR1 reads SEHNR; CDR2 reads FQNEAQ (reference sequence). Trimming left V 7 bases short and J 2 bases short, with 12 bases between. DNA for the CDR3: TGTGCCAGCACGGGGACAACCACCTACGAGCAGTACTTC. The encoded protein is CASTGTTTYEQYF. Full variable domain (outside the CDR3, taken from reference TRBV7-9 and TRBJ2-7): DTGVSQNPRHKITKRGQNVTFRCDPISEHNRLYWYRQTLGQGPEFLTYFQNEAQLEKSRLLSDRFSAERPKGSFSTLEIQRTEQGDSAMYLCASTGTTTYEQYFGPGTRLTVT.

The chain has TRBV10-3 and TRBJ1-4; possibly TRBD1 for D (6 bases). The CDR3 spans 16 residues. Per the germline V gene, CDR1 is ENHRY and CDR2 is SYGVKD. The ends were cut back, 3 bases at V and 5 bases at J, with 16 bases in the middle. In DNA, the CDR3 is TGTGCCATCAGTGAAGGGAGGGGGGAAGGGAATGAAAAACTGTTTTTT. This encodes CAISEGRGEGNEKLFF.

The rearrangement uses TRBV9 and TRBJ2-2; D ambiguous. The CDR3 is 14 residues long. Germline values: CDR1 SGDLS, CDR2 YYNGEE. The ends were cut back, 7 bases at V and 4 bases at J, with 14 bases in the middle. CDR3 loop: CASSVGEVTGELFF. The CDR3 bases are TGTGCCAGCTCCGTGGGCGAGGTCACCGGGGAGCTGTTTTTT.

The chain combines TRBV27 with TRBJ2-2, with TRBD2 as a possible D gene (6 bases). V shed 8 bases and J shed 0 bases, with 10 bases lying between them. This CDR3 is 14 amino acids long. Per germline, CDR1 MNHEY and CDR2 SMNVEV (reference sequence). CDR3 protein: CASREFANTGELFF. CDR3 in DNA: TGTGCCAGCCGGGAGTTCGCGAACACCGGGGAGCTGTTTTTT.

The rearrangement links TRBV6-1 to TRBJ1-1; D is perhaps TRBD1 (6 bases). The CDR3 spans 14 residues. V was clipped by 1 base and J by 8 bases, with 14 bases between them. Germline values: CDR1 MNHNS, CDR2 SASEGT. The CDR3 DNA follows: TGTGCCAGCAGTGAAGGGGGGGCAGCCCTCGAAGCTTTCTTT. Translated, it gives CASSEGGAALEAFF.

This chain connects TRBV5-1 to TRBJ2-3; 10 bases match TRBD2. CDR3 length: 16 residues. From germline, CDR1 is SGHRS and CDR2 YFSETQ. Trimming at V came to 6 bases and at J to 2 bases, leaving 9 bases not matched to a gene. CDR3 nucleotide sequence: TGCGCCAGCACTAGCGGGGGCCTAACCAACACAGATACGCAGTATTTT. The encoded protein is CASTSGGLTNTDTQYF.

The J gene is TRBJ2-3, the V gene TRBV24-1, with TRBD1 matching 7 bases. CDR1 is KGHDR, CDR2 SFDVKD, per germline. CDR3 size: 16 residues. V shed 5 bases and J 4 bases; nucleotides not matched to a gene: 11. Written as DNA, the CDR3 is TGTGCCACCAGTGGGACAGGATATGGGCGGCCAGATACGCAGTATTTT. Translating it yields CATSGTGYGRPDTQYF.

The V gene is TRBV9, the J gene TRBJ1-6; no clear D gene. The germline V gene has CDR1 SGDLS and CDR2 YYNGEE. V gave up 0 bases and J gave up 8 bases, with 9 bases separating them. CDR3 length: 14 amino acids. The CDR3 coding sequence is TGTGCCAGCAGCGTAGCCCTAGAGGATTCACCCCTCCACTTT. Translated, it gives CASSVALEDSPLHF.

The chain couples TRBV28 to TRBJ2-5, with a possible D match to TRBD1 (5 bases). The CDR3 spans 15 residues. CDR1 and CDR2 from the germline V gene are MDHEN and SYDVKM. Trimming stripped 6 bases from V and 1 base from J, with 15 bases between. The CDR3 loop reads CASSHNQGIQETQYF. Here the CDR3 DNA reads TGTGCCAGCAGCCATAATCAGGGTATCCAAGAGACCCAGTACTTC.

As concerns this clone: The germline gene is not matched at one end of the junction; a read error may be the cause. V and J are TRBV7-7 and TRBJ2-5, with a tentative D call TRBD2 (6 bases). Germline values: CDR1 SSHAT, CDR2 FNYEAQ (reference sequence). CDR3 length equals 13 residues. CDR3 in DNA: TGTGCTAGCAGCTTAGCGGTACAAGAGACCCAGTACTTC. It yields the protein CASSLAVQETQYF. The variable domain in full, with the rest retrieved from reference TRBV7-7 and TRBJ2-5, is GAGVSQSPRYKVTKRGQDVTLRCDPISSHATLYWYQQALGQGPEFLTYFNYEAQPDKSGLPSDRFSAERPEGSISTLTIQRTEQRDSAMYRCASSLAVQETQYFGPGTRLLVL.

A few counts support this clone. The chain's CDR3 is CASSWGLGGAGQPQHF. DNA of the CDR3: TGTGCCAGCAGCTGGGGACTGGGGGGGGCCGGTCAGCCCCAGCATTTT. V gene TRBV5-8 combines with J gene TRBJ1-5; a possible D gene is TRBD1 (6 bases). CDR3 length: 16 residues. V lost 3 bases to trimming and J lost 6 bases, with 19 bases between them. Germline V gene lookup returns CDR1 SGHTS and CDR2 YDEGEE.

Written as DNA, the CDR3 is TGTGCCAGCAGCGCCACCGGGAGCATTGGTGGGCAGCCCCAGCATTTT. Translation gives CASSATGSIGGQPQHF. V is TRBV7-8 and J is TRBJ1-5, with D unresolved. V lost 5 bases to trimming and J lost 7 bases, with 21 bases between them. The CDR3 is made up of 16 amino acids. Germline V gene sequence: CDR1 SGHVS, CDR2 FQNEAQ. The variable domain in full, with the rest retrieved from reference TRBV7-8 and TRBJ1-5, is GAGVSQSPRYKVAKRGQDVALRCDPISGHVSLFWYQQALGQGPEFLTYFQNEAQLDKSGLPSDRFFAERPEGSVSTLKIQRTQQEDSAVYLCASSATGSIGGQPQHFGDGTRLSIL.

V gene TRBV25-1 combines with J gene TRBJ2-2; D is tentatively TRBD1 or TRBD2 (5 bases each). V gave up 0 bases and J gave up 4 bases, with 12 bases separating them. Germline V gene sequence: CDR1 MGHDK, CDR2 SYGVNS. The CDR3 runs 16 residues. This CDR3 is CASSEYGGSVTGELFF. CDR3 nucleotide sequence: TGTGCCAGCAGTGAATATGGGGGATCGGTCACCGGGGAGCTGTTTTTT.

This chain links TRBV19 with TRBJ1-5; a weak D match, TRBD1 (6 bases). The CDR3 runs 17 residues. The V end was cut by 6 bases, the J end by 1 base, with 19 bases between. The germline V gene has CDR1 LNHDA and CDR2 SQIVND (reference sequence). The CDR3 DNA is TGTGCCAGTAGCTCATCTCGCAACAGGGTGAGCAATCAGCCCCAGCATTTT. Its protein is CASSSSRNRVSNQPQHF.

This sequence joins TRBV3-1 (or the pseudogene TRBV3-2) and TRBJ2-2; 7 bases fit TRBD1. V dropped 4 bases and J dropped 3; count of bases not matched to a gene: 8. The germline gives CDR1 LGHDT, CDR2 YNNKEL (reference sequence). The CDR3 is 16 amino acids. CDR3 DNA sequence: TGTGCCAGCAGCCGGGGAAGGGACAGTTACACCGGGGAGCTGTTTTTT. Amino acids: CASSRGRDSYTGELFF.

The V call is TRBV19, the J call TRBJ1-1; D possibly corresponds to TRBD1 (6 bases). Trimming took off 6 bases at V and 5 bases at J, with 16 bases between the two ends. The length of the CDR3 is 14 residues. The germline V gene has CDR1 LNHDA and CDR2 SQIVND (reference sequence). The CDR3 nucleotides read TGTGCCAGTAGGCGGCGGGGGGGCGAAACTGAAGCTTTCTTT. Translated, it gives CASRRRGGETEAFF.

The chain uses TRBV5-1 and TRBJ1-1, with D maybe TRBD1 (5 bases). Trimming shortened V by 1 base and J by 1 base, and 14 bases separated the two germline ends. Looked up from germline, CDR1 is SGHRS and CDR2 is YFSETQ. This CDR3 comprises 16 residues. This CDR3 reads CASSLSRGGTNTEAFF. The CDR3 coding sequence is TGCGCCAGCAGCTTGTCCCGGGGGGGGACGAACACTGAAGCTTTCTTT. Complete variable domain (other parts from reference TRBV5-1 and TRBJ1-1): KAGVTQTPRYLIKTRGQQVTLSCSPISGHRSVSWYQQTPGQGLQFLFEYFSETQRNKGNFPGRFSGRQFSNSRSEMNVSTLELGDSALYLCASSLSRGGTNTEAFFGQGTRLTVV.

This chain joins TRBV28 and TRBJ1-2; D not certain. V was pared by 8 bases and J by 6 bases, with 19 bases between. The CDR3 sequence is 14 residues long. The V gene's germline CDR1 is MDHEN and CDR2 SYDVKM. CDR3: CASGSQASRDGYTF. CDR3 nucleotides: TGTGCCAGCGGATCTCAGGCGTCCCGCGATGGCTACACCTTC.

The chain couples TRBV18 to TRBJ1-2; tentatively, D is TRBD1 (5 bases). V was pared by 3 bases and J by 3 bases, with 8 bases between. The CDR3 is 13 residues long. From germline, CDR1 is KGHSH and CDR2 LQKENI. The CDR3 DNA sequence: TGTGCCAGCTCACCGACGACAGACTATGGCTACACCTTC. Encoded protein: CASSPTTDYGYTF.

J is TRBJ1-1 and V is TRBV3-1 (or the pseudogene TRBV3-2); D not certain. The CDR3 contains 13 residues. CDR1 is LGHDT, CDR2 YNNKEL, per germline (reference sequence). V gave up 6 bases and J gave up 4 bases, with 12 bases separating them. The CDR3 DNA reads as TGTGCCAGCAGACGACACGCCGGCACTGAAGCTTTCTTT. Amino acid sequence: CASRRHAGTEAFF.

This clone was seen only a few times. The J gene is TRBJ1-4, the V gene TRBV7-9, with a tentative D call TRBD1 (6 bases). The CDR3 runs 14 residues. In germline, CDR1 is SEHNR, CDR2 FQNEAQ (reference sequence). Between the trimmed V and J ends, which lost 1 base and 7 bases, there was a span of 10 bases. CDR3 nucleotide sequence: TGTGCCAGCAGCTTAGGGGGGGCACGTGAAAAACTGTTTTTT. Its protein product is CASSLGGAREKLFF. Together with reference TRBV7-9 and TRBJ1-4, the CDR3 gives the full variable domain: DTGVSQNPRHKITKRGQNVTFRCDPISEHNRLYWYRQTLGQGPEFLTYFQNEAQLEKSRLLSDRFSAERPKGSFSTLEIQRTEQGDSAMYLCASSLGGAREKLFFGSGTQLSVL.